A selection of T cell receptor beta chains follows, all from one sample in a study of cytomegalovirus exposure and HLA in healthy donors. TCRdb keeps only in-frame clones here, not all; method: immunoSEQ multiplex PCR. The table lists 90,000 to 150,000 clones, 60% to 85% of them singletons. Specimen: PBMCs. Receptors were obtained from a woman between 40 and 55 years old in good health and CMV-seropositive. Each CDR3 is given with its conserved first and last residue. The size entry is marked missing in some rows and otherwise reads once, few, many or a size class.

.	15	TRBV5-1	TRBJ2-7	CASSVLQGAIYEQYF
.	13	TRBV4-3	TRBJ1-2	CASSQAAGLGYTF
.	16	TRBV10-3	TRBJ2-1	CAISDRGGRLYNEQFF
.	16	TRBV5-4	TRBJ2-2	CASSRGTVGLNGELFF
.	16	TRBV9	TRBJ1-6	CASSTGTGSINSPLHF
.	16	TRBV11-2	TRBJ1-2	CASSPSTGDSAYGYTF
.	15	TRBV2	TRBJ1-5	CASSIGENINQPQHF
.	15	TRBV5-4	TRBJ1-2	CASSSSGQANYGYTF
once	16	TRBV18	TRBJ1-1	CASSPSGTGVNTEAFF
few	13	TRBV7-8	TRBJ2-1	CASKAGIYNEQFF
.	17	TRBV14	TRBJ1-6	CASSQPTGTSYNSPLHF
.	16	TRBV7-2	TRBJ2-2	CASSLRQGDGTGELFF
.	13	TRBV10-3	TRBJ1-5	CAAGTGLNQPQHF
.	14	TRBV6-5	TRBJ2-7	CASTEQGANHEQYF
.	14	TRBV28	TRBJ1-2	CASSLGTGVYGYTF
.	16	TRBV5-5	TRBJ2-7	CASSVDIQTGGRLQYF
.	19	TRBV4-3	TRBJ2-1	CASSHSTRPGTGSYNEQFF
.	13	TRBV21-1	TRBJ1-1	CASSREGQVEAFF
.	15	TRBV9	.	CASSAQTGGRYEQYF
.	15	TRBV30	TRBJ1-4	CAYSGGPATNEKLFF
.	15	TRBV15	TRBJ2-7	CATSGRKGGFYEQYF
once	13	TRBV4-1	TRBJ1-2	CASSLTGAAGYTF
.	15	TRBV6-5	TRBJ2-7	CASSFGLAGVDEQYF
.	15	TRBV11-2	TRBJ2-7	CASSPLGGSFYEQYF
few	13	TRBV25-1	TRBJ2-1	CASSESVYNEQFF
.	12	TRBV29-1	TRBJ2-1	CSVRTENNEQFF
.	13	TRBV6-5	TRBJ1-4	CASSYKQGEKLFF
few	15	TRBV4-2	TRBJ2-1	CASSQQVDSGVEQFF
few	14	TRBV7-9	TRBJ1-5	CASSLGQGNQPQHF
.	13	TRBV9	TRBJ1-1	CASSVMGQGDAFF
.	16	TRBV14	TRBJ2-3	CASSQDLRGSTDTQYF
few	16	TRBV2	TRBJ1-4	CASSGQSPATNEKLFF
once	12	TRBV7-2	TRBJ1-2	CASSDRGLGYTF
.	13	TRBV7-6	TRBJ1-2	CASKPTGPYGYTF
.	13	TRBV25-1	TRBJ2-4	CASSEGVEGRWDF
.	14	TRBV2	TRBJ2-2	CASNGRGNTGELFF
.	12	TRBV6-5	TRBJ1-2	CASSPGQGRTTF
.	12	TRBV28	TRBJ1-5	CASSLGARPQHF
few	13	TRBV4-3	TRBJ2-1	CASSQIGPHEQFF
.	15	TRBV12-2	TRBJ1-4	CASRRARQGNEKLFF
few	16	TRBV4-2	TRBJ2-1	CASSQDPGLGVDEQFF
once	15	TRBV7-2	TRBJ2-2	CASSLGTGMGGELFF
.	16	TRBV4-3	TRBJ2-3	CASSQDRLAGGDTQYF